Below, 19 T cell receptor beta chains from the same sample are listed, as sequenced in a study of shared clonotypes between healthy human individuals. Clones were read by immunoSEQ multiplex PCR, and TCRdb kept only the in-frame ones, dropping some. The table records 2,500,000 or so clones, more than 80% of them present only once. Material: naive CD4+ T cells sorted from blood. Subset specified: CD45RA+ positively selected. The receptors shown here come from a man aged 18 to 29 in good health.

The V call is TRBV5-6, the J call TRBJ1-5; TRBD1 aligns across 7 bases. The junction had 7 bases not matched to a gene; V was cut back by 1 base and J by 6 bases. The CDR3 consists of 15 residues. The germline V gene has CDR1 SGHDT and CDR2 YYEEEE. The chain's CDR3 is CASSLRQGFFQPQHF. The CDR3 DNA reads TGTGCCAGCAGCTTGAGACAGGGATTTTTTCAGCCCCAGCATTTT.

This clone was found a few times. The chain carries TRBV6-6 and TRBJ1-4; D ambiguous. V lost 4 bases, J lost 8 bases, and 17 bases lay in between. The germline V gene has CDR1 MNHNY and CDR2 SVGAGI (reference sequence). The CDR3 is made up of 15 amino acids. The CDR3 DNA follows: TGTGCCAGCAGTTCCCCGGTCCTATCACGGGAAAAACTGTTTTTT. It translates to CASSSPVLSREKLFF.

Comments on this clone: Other DNA sequences in this specimen translate into the identical CDR3. The chain is built from TRBV5-1 and TRBJ2-3; tentatively, D is TRBD1 (5 bases). The V gene lost 0 bases and the J gene lost 4 bases, with 9 bases spanning the gap. The CDR3 spans 14 residues. CDR1 and CDR2 (germline): SGHRS, YFSETQ. This CDR3 is CASSLEGLADTQYF. The CDR3 DNA sequence: TGCGCCAGCAGCTTGGAGGGGCTGGCAGATACGCAGTATTTT.

Only one count was recorded for this clone. The rearrangement links TRBV27 to TRBJ1-1; TRBD1 matches at 10 bases. Germline values: CDR1 MNHEY, CDR2 SMNVEV (reference sequence). This CDR3 has 17 amino acids. The V gene end was trimmed by 6 bases and the J gene end by 0 bases; junction bases not matched to a gene: 10. This chain's CDR3 is CASRQRQGAHMNTEAFF. The CDR3 bases are TGTGCCAGCAGACAGAGACAGGGGGCCCATATGAACACTGAAGCTTTCTTT.

CDR3: CASSAWVYNSPLHF. The CDR3 DNA is TGTGCCAGCAGCGCCTGGGTCTATAATTCACCCCTCCACTTT. The chain combines TRBV9 with TRBJ1-6; the D is unclear. In germline, CDR1 is SGDLS, CDR2 YYNGEE. The CDR3 has 14 residues. Trimming removed 3 bases at V and 3 bases at J, with 7 bases between. Together with reference TRBV9 and TRBJ1-6, the CDR3 gives the full variable domain: DSGVTQTPKHLITATGQRVTLRCSPRSGDLSVYWYQQSLDQGLQFLIQYYNGEERAKGNILERFSAQQFPDLHSELNLSSLELGDSALYFCASSAWVYNSPLHFGNGTRLTVT.

The chain couples TRBV4-1 to TRBJ2-6, with 8 bases identical to TRBD2. From germline, CDR1 is MGHRA and CDR2 YSYEKL. The CDR3 length is 18 residues. J was trimmed by 0 bases and V by 6 bases; bases with no gene match: 10. For the CDR3, the DNA is TGCGCCAGCAGAGGGGCGGGAGGCCCGATCTCTGGGGCCAACGTCCTGACTTTC. Residues: CASRGAGGPISGANVLTF.

The chain carries TRBV28 and TRBJ2-7; 8 bases agree with TRBD2. Germline V CDR1 and CDR2: MDHEN, SYDVKM. This CDR3 spans 14 amino acids. V lost 9 bases and J lost 3; bases outside the gene matches: 10. The CDR3 bases are TGTGCCAGTGGGAGCGGGGGCGGAAACTACGAGCAGTACTTC. Translation gives CASGSGGGNYEQYF.

This chain links TRBV10-3 with TRBJ2-2; D gene ambiguous. V lost 3 bases and J 4 bases, leaving 12 bases between the germline ends. The CDR3 spans 15 residues. Per the germline V gene, CDR1 is ENHRY and CDR2 is SYGVKD. CDR3 DNA sequence: TGTGCCATCAGTGAAGATGGTTTTGTCACCGGGGAGCTGTTTTTT. Amino acid sequence: CAISEDGFVTGELFF.

The chain carries TRBV29-1 and TRBJ1-5; D is unclear. V lost 8 bases to trimming and J lost 5 bases, with 13 bases between them. Germline V gene lookup returns CDR1 SQVTM and CDR2 ANQGSEA. This CDR3 has 12 residues. Written as DNA, the CDR3 is TGCAGCCCTTATCCGGATGATCAGCCCCAGCATTTT. Translating it yields CSPYPDDQPQHF.

The chain is built from TRBV18 and TRBJ1-4; D unresolved. The CDR3 covers 13 residues. Germline V gene data show CDR1 as KGHSH and CDR2 as LQKENI. The V and J ends lost 4 bases and 8 bases respectively, with 11 bases between them. This CDR3 is CASSLRSGEKLFF. Here the CDR3 DNA reads TGTGCCAGCTCACTTCGTTCGGGAGAAAAACTGTTTTTT. Full variable domain (missing parts from reference TRBV18 and TRBJ1-4): NAGVMQNPRHLVRRRGQEARLRCSPMKGHSHVYWYRQLPEEGLKFMVYLQKENIIDESGMPKERFSAEFPKEGPSILRIQQVVRGDSAAYFCASSLRSGEKLFFGSGTQLSVL.

The chain recombines TRBV6-1 with TRBJ2-7, with D possibly TRBD2 on 6 matching bases. Germline V lookup: CDR1 MNHNS, CDR2 SASEGT. This CDR3 is 15 amino acids long. The V end was cut by 9 bases, the J end by 10 bases, with 28 bases between. The CDR3 sequence is CASGRTNLGFAGQYF. CDR3 in DNA: TGTGCCAGTGGGAGGACCAATTTGGGATTCGCGGGTCAGTACTTC.

V gene TRBV2 combines with J gene TRBJ1-1, with 7 bases fitting TRBD1. The junction had 0 bases not matched to a gene; V was cut back by 1 base and J by 1 base. The CDR3 is 14 amino acids. Germline V CDR1 and CDR2: SNHLY, FYNNEI. DNA of the CDR3: TGTGCCAGCAGTGAAGGGGACAGGAACACTGAAGCTTTCTTT. Translation gives CASSEGDRNTEAFF.

The chain has TRBV7-9 and TRBJ2-7, with 9 nucleotides matching TRBD2. V lost 3 bases and J lost 9; bases outside the gene matches: 6. CDR1 is SEHNR and CDR2 is FQNEAQ in the germline V gene (reference sequence). The CDR3 is 13 amino acids. CDR3 sequence: CASSFLLAGPQYF. CDR3 nucleotides: TGTGCCAGCAGCTTTTTACTAGCGGGTCCGCAGTACTTC.

The chain has TRBV5-1 and TRBJ1-6; 7 bases are shared with TRBD1. Germline V gene data show CDR1 as SGHRS and CDR2 as YFSETQ. The CDR3 has 13 residues. V lost 4 bases to trimming and J lost 13 bases; unmatched junction nucleotides: 8. CDR3 region: CASSPDRPWPLHF. The DNA for the CDR3 is TGCGCCAGCAGCCCGGACAGGCCTTGGCCCCTCCACTTT. The full variable domain, rest sourced from reference TRBV5-1 and TRBJ1-6, is KAGVTQTPRYLIKTRGQQVTLSCSPISGHRSVSWYQQTPGQGLQFLFEYFSETQRNKGNFPGRFSGRQFSNSRSEMNVSTLELGDSALYLCASSPDRPWPLHFGNGTRLTVT.

This chain connects TRBV19 to TRBJ1-1; the match to TRBD1 covers 10 bases. In germline, CDR1 is LNHDA, CDR2 SQIVND (reference sequence). The CDR3 runs 17 residues. J lost 6 bases, V lost 5 bases, and 15 bases had no gene match. The DNA of the CDR3 is TGTGCCAGTAGTTTCCGGACAGGGGGAGTTCTTACCCCTGAAGCTTTCTTT. Translated, it gives CASSFRTGGVLTPEAFF.

This clone was seen once. V is TRBV11-2 and J is TRBJ2-3, with 9 positions matching TRBD2. Germline CDR1 and CDR2: SGHAT and FQNNGV. Trimming took 5 bases from V and 4 from J; bases not matched to a gene: 10. CDR3 length: 16 residues. CDR3 in DNA: TGTGCCAGCAGCCGCGTCACAGCGGGGGGTTCAGATACGCAGTATTTT. Translating gives CASSRVTAGGSDTQYF.

The rearrangement joins TRBV6-1 to TRBJ2-7; D not certain. The CDR3 contains 13 residues. The germline CDR1 and CDR2 sequences are MNHNS and SASEGT. V was cut by 0 bases and J by 4 bases, with 7 bases left in between. Here the CDR3 reads CASSEAPRYEQYF. In DNA form, the CDR3 reads TGTGCCAGCAGTGAAGCGCCGCGTTACGAGCAGTACTTC.

This clone has only one observation. The chain employs TRBV7-2 and TRBJ2-7; 7 nucleotides agree with TRBD2. The CDR3 consists of 15 residues. CDR1 SGHTA and CDR2 FQGNSA come from the germline V gene. J gave up 5 bases and V 5 bases, and 12 bases lay outside the gene matches. CDR3 in DNA: TGTGCCAGCAGCCCGCTAGGGATAGCGGGCGACGAGCAGTACTTC. Amino acid sequence: CASSPLGIAGDEQYF.

The chain uses TRBV6-1 and TRBJ2-3, with 7 bases that match TRBD1. This CDR3 contains 15 residues. Per germline, CDR1 MNHNS and CDR2 SASEGT. V lost 1 base, J lost 4 bases, and 5 bases stayed unmatched. The CDR3 sequence is CASSEDRGYADTQYF. CDR3 nucleotide sequence: TGTGCCAGCAGTGAAGACAGGGGTTATGCAGATACGCAGTATTTT.